Presented here are 11 T cell receptor beta chains from one specimen sequenced in a study of blood T cell repertoires in COVID-19. Repertoires were generated with immunoSEQ multiplex PCR, while TCRdb's copy carries only in-frame clones and drops some. The table lists about 27,000 clones, around 65% of them singletons, with more than 7% in the top ten. The sample consisted of peripheral blood. The receptor source for this set is a man aged 55 to 69 with active or convalescent COVID-19.

V usage is TRBV5-1 and J usage is TRBJ2-7; 8 bases map to TRBD2. Germline assignment: CDR1 SGHRS and CDR2 YFSETQ. The CDR3 runs 14 residues. V lost 5 bases to trimming and J lost 4 bases; unmatched junction nucleotides: 8. The DNA of the CDR3 is TGCGCCAGCAGACGGGGACTAGATTCATACGAGCAGTACTTC. Translated, it gives CASRRGLDSYEQYF.

V usage is TRBV11-3 and J usage is TRBJ2-5; D ambiguous. V lost 5 bases and J lost 6, with 10 bases in between. The germline V gene has CDR1 SGHNT and CDR2 YENEEA. This CDR3 region has 12 residues. DNA for the CDR3: TGTGCCAGCAGCCCCGCCGAGAAGACCCAGTACTTC. Its protein product is CASSPAEKTQYF.

The chain couples TRBV30 to TRBJ1-4; no reliable D call. The CDR3 has 14 amino acids. Trimming stripped 4 bases from V and 8 bases from J, with 17 bases between. Germline V CDR1 and CDR2: GTSNPN, SVGIG (reference sequence). The CDR3: CAWNRGKGGEKLFF. The CDR3 DNA follows: TGTGCCTGGAATCGAGGGAAGGGAGGAGAAAAACTGTTTTTT. The full variable domain, in which reference TRBV30 and TRBJ1-4 provide the parts outside the CDR3, is SQTIHQWPATLVQPVGSPLSLECTVEGTSNPNLYWYRQAAGRGLQLLFYSVGIGQISSEVPQNLSASRPQDRQFILSSKKLLLSDSGFYLCAWNRGKGGEKLFFGSGTQLSVL.

The V and J genes are TRBV19 and TRBJ1-5; TRBD1 aligns across 9 bases. From germline, CDR1 is LNHDA and CDR2 SQIVND (reference sequence). The V segment lost 9 bases and the J segment 6 bases; nucleotides outside the gene matches: 18. This CDR3 is built from 17 residues. CDR3 sequence: CASLDLPGQGIGQPQHF. The CDR3 DNA follows: TGTGCCAGCCTTGATCTACCGGGACAGGGAATAGGTCAGCCCCAGCATTTT.

The rearrangement links TRBV15 to TRBJ1-2; D gene unclear. CDR1 LNHNV and CDR2 YYDKDF come from the germline V gene (reference sequence). Trimming took off 5 bases at V and 6 bases at J, with 16 bases between the two ends. The CDR3 is made up of 14 amino acids. The CDR3 sequence is CATSAFAVLDGYTF. CDR3 DNA: TGTGCCACCAGCGCCTTCGCAGTTTTGGATGGCTACACCTTC.

V is TRBV6-5 and J is TRBJ2-5, with a possible D match to TRBD2 (7 bases). CDR1 MNHEY and CDR2 SVGAGI come from the germline V gene. The V gene lost 11 bases and the J gene lost 5 bases, with 18 bases spanning the gap. The CDR3 extends over 13 amino acids. Written as DNA, the CDR3 is TGTGCCGTCCGAGGGGGGGTTGGGGAGACCCAGTACTTC. Its translation is CAVRGGVGETQYF.

This clone was picked up a small number of times. This chain uses TRBV9 with TRBJ2-2; 7 nucleotides align to TRBD2. J lost 6 bases, V lost 3 bases, and 2 bases had no gene match. From germline, CDR1 is SGDLS and CDR2 YYNGEE. The CDR3 is 13 amino acids. CDR3 nucleotide sequence: TGTGCCAGCAGCGGACTAGCCCCCGGGGAGCTGTTTTTT. Its translation is CASSGLAPGELFF.

V and J are TRBV5-4 and TRBJ1-1; 9 bases are a match to TRBD1. Trimming at V came to 4 bases and at J to 5 bases, leaving 6 bases not matched to a gene. The germline V gene has CDR1 SGHNT and CDR2 YYREEE (reference sequence). The CDR3 runs 14 residues. CDR3 residues: CASSGRQGVTEAFF. Here the CDR3 DNA reads TGTGCCAGCAGCGGAAGACAGGGGGTAACTGAAGCTTTCTTT.

V gene TRBV29-1 combines with J gene TRBJ2-3; 10 nucleotides line up with TRBD2. Trimming cost V 3 bases and J 5 bases; bases outside gene matches: 8. This CDR3 has 15 amino acids. The germline CDR1 and CDR2 sequences are SQVTM and ANQGSEA. The CDR3 DNA reads as TGCAGCGTTGATCGGCTAGCGGGAGATGTAGATACGCAGTATTTT. The encoded protein is CSVDRLAGDVDTQYF.

The chain combines TRBV29-1 with TRBJ1-1; TRBD1 is a possible D gene (5 bases). V was trimmed by 0 bases and J by 0 bases, leaving 14 bases between them. Germline CDR1 SQVTM, CDR2 ANQGSEA. This CDR3 is built from 16 residues. The CDR3 is CSVEEPPLTVNTEAFF. DNA for the CDR3: TGCAGCGTTGAAGAGCCCCCCCTGACAGTGAACACTGAAGCTTTCTTT.

J is TRBJ1-3 and V is TRBV7-2; 7 bases line up with TRBD1. With 5 bases clipped from V and 1 base from J, the junction kept 11 bases outside the gene matches. The CDR3 runs 17 residues. CDR1 and CDR2 from the germline V gene are SGHTA and FQGNSA. The CDR3 region is CASSGRQGAVSGNTIYF. CDR3 nucleotides: TGTGCCAGCAGCGGTCGACAGGGAGCGGTTTCTGGAAACACCATATATTTT. Looking up the rest from reference TRBV7-2 and TRBJ1-3 gives the full variable domain: GAGVSQSPSNKVTEKGKDVELRCDPISGHTALYWYRQSLGQGLEFLIYFQGNSAPDKSGLPSDRFSAERTGGSVSTLTIQRTQQEDSAVYLCASSGRQGAVSGNTIYFGEGSWLTVV.